The 10 T cell receptor beta chains below come from one sample, sequenced in a study of breast tumors, draining lymph nodes, adjacent tissues. TCRdb reprocessed the multiplex PCR reads via MiXCR and lists one record per CDR3 protein. The profile shows 70,000 to 85,000 distinct CDR3 sequences, roughly 19% of them singletons. Samples came from axillary lymph nodes draining the breast cancer. Sequencing was done on a sample of axillary lymph node tissue. The receptors shown here come from a female donor with breast cancer. Some clones in this sample may be carry-over from other donors' samples.

This clonotype was counted ten times or more. This chain links TRBV20-1 with TRBJ2-3; tentatively, D is TRBD1 or TRBD2 (5 bases each). The CDR3 totals 13 residues. The germline gives CDR1 DFQATT, CDR2 SNEGSKA (reference sequence). V lost 3 bases to trimming and J lost 14 bases, with 21 bases between them. CDR3 residues: CSARGAGGQGGYF. In DNA form, the CDR3 reads TGCAGTGCTAGGGGTGCGGGTGGTCAGGGTGGGTATTTT.

This clonotype was recorded a few times. The rearrangement joins TRBV18 to TRBJ2-2; D unclear. Germline V gives CDR1 KGHSH, CDR2 LQKENI. V was pared by 4 bases and J by 6 bases, with 6 bases between. The length of the CDR3 is 12 residues. The CDR3 protein is CASSLTSGELFF. The CDR3, as DNA: TGTGCCAGCTCACTGACCTCCGGGGAGCTGTTTTTT.

This clonotype was recorded many times. The V and J genes are TRBV5-6 and TRBJ1-6, with a weak D call TRBD1 (5 bases). Germline V gene data show CDR1 as SGHDT and CDR2 as YYEEEE. This CDR3 is 14 amino acids long. Trimming stripped 0 bases from V and 8 bases from J, with 9 bases between. CDR3 sequence (DNA): TGTGCCAGCAGCTTGGTGGGGGATGATTCACCCCTCCACTTT. This encodes CASSLVGDDSPLHF.

This clonotype came up many times. The V call is TRBV10-3, the J call TRBJ1-5; maybe TRBD1 (5 bases). Germline CDR1 reads ENHRY; CDR2 reads SYGVKD. This CDR3 has 14 amino acids. Trimming cost V 11 bases and J 3 bases, with 17 bases left between them. DNA for the CDR3: TGTGCCTCCAGGGCGGCCGGGGACAATCAGCCCCAGCATTTT. This gives the protein CASRAAGDNQPQHF.

V gene TRBV28 combines with J gene TRBJ2-1, with TRBD2 matching 7 bases. With 0 bases clipped from V and 6 bases from J, the junction kept 5 bases outside the gene matches. The CDR3 sequence is 15 residues long. Germline V CDR1 and CDR2: MDHEN, SYDVKM. The chain's CDR3 is CASSLWASGANEQFF. CDR3 bases: TGTGCCAGCAGTTTATGGGCTAGCGGAGCCAATGAGCAGTTCTTC.

This clonotype was counted at least ten times. This chain joins TRBV6-5 and TRBJ1-2, with D uncertain. CDR3 length equals 12 residues. Germline loops: CDR1 MNHEY, CDR2 SVGAGI. V gave up 5 bases and J gave up 8 bases, with 12 bases separating them. CDR3 amino acids: CASSMTTSGYTF. For the CDR3, the DNA is TGTGCCAGCAGTATGACAACTTCGGGCTACACCTTC.

There are many counts of this clonotype. The chain has TRBV11-2 and TRBJ2-1; maybe TRBD1 (5 bases). The CDR3 sequence is 12 residues long. Germline V gene data show CDR1 as SGHAT and CDR2 as FQNNGV. V was trimmed by 4 bases and J by 6 bases, leaving 7 bases between them. For the CDR3, the DNA is TGTGCCAGCAGCTCCCAGGGCAATGAGCAGTTCTTC. Amino acids: CASSSQGNEQFF.

This clonotype was seen at least ten times. The CDR3 bases are TGCAGTGCTAGAGGGGGGGGCGCAGGGCCCCAGCATTTT. Protein product: CSARGGGAGPQHF. The chain uses TRBV20-1 and TRBJ1-5; tentative D call: TRBD1 (6 bases). The CDR3 loop spans 13 amino acids. Germline CDR1 is DFQATT and CDR2 is SNEGSKA (reference sequence). V lost 1 base to trimming and J lost 9 bases, with 13 bases between them.

The chain has TRBV30 and TRBJ2-7, with a tentative D call TRBD1 (6 bases). There are 14 residues in the CDR3. V lost 6 bases and J lost 6, with 21 bases in between. Germline V gene data show CDR1 as GTSNPN and CDR2 as SVGIG (reference sequence). CDR3 protein: CACTGSGVYCEQYF. Here the CDR3 DNA reads TGTGCCTGCACTGGGTCAGGGGTGTACTGCGAGCAGTACTTC.

This clonotype was observed many times. The V and J genes are TRBV19 and TRBJ2-7; D is uncertain. The V end lost 3 bases, the J end lost 0 bases, and 12 bases lay between the germline ends. From germline, CDR1 is LNHDA and CDR2 SQIVND (reference sequence). The CDR3 runs 15 residues. The CDR3 here is CASSIAGYTSYEQYF. Written as DNA, the CDR3 is TGTGCCAGTAGTATCGCAGGCTACACCTCCTACGAGCAGTACTTC.